Sequencing of this TCR beta chain was carried out in a study of PD-1 blockade in classical Hodgkin lymphoma. TCRdb's copy holds only in-frame clones and misses some; the assay was immunoSEQ multiplex PCR. This repertoire shows tens of thousands of clones, less than 90% found once; its top ten account for under 2%. Relapses following autologous stem cell transplantation were seen in all patients, with brentuximab vedotin exposure varying. Purification of CD4+ T cells from thawed PBMCs was achieved by magnetic negative selection. V gave up 0 bases and J gave up 0 bases, with 11 bases separating them. CDR3 length equals 17 residues. The germline gives CDR1 LGHNA, CDR2 YNFKEQ.

The TCR originated in a human donor with classical Hodgkin lymphoma. The sample consisted of CD4+ T cells from blood, taken at baseline. The chain employs TRBV4-2 and TRBJ2-2, with unresolved D. This chain's CDR3 is CASSQEWAAANTGELFF. The DNA of the CDR3 is TGTGCCAGCAGCCAAGAGTGGGCCGCGGCGAACACCGGGGAGCTGTTTTTT.